The present TCR beta chain was sequenced within a study of blood T cell repertoires in COVID-19. Turning to the study itself: COVID-19 samples from acute and convalescent phases originated in the United States, Italy and Spain.

The V end was cut by 3 bases, the J end by 0 bases, with 7 bases between. Per germline, CDR1 SGHNT and CDR2 YYREEE (reference sequence). This CDR3 contains 14 residues. Measured with immunoSEQ multiplex PCR; TCRdb has only the in-frame clones, and not every one. Among about 330,000 clones listed, around nine tenths were seen once. The study assigned cohorts using participant-reported clinical history. Cohort 3 donors were reported recovered after two negative PCRs, clearance, or symptom resolution. The material sequenced was PBMCs or T cells enriched from blood (not recorded which). The sequence came from a man aged 25-40 years who had recovered from COVID-19. J is TRBJ1-3 and V is TRBV5-4; a possible D gene is TRBD1 (5 bases). For the CDR3, the DNA is TGTGCCAGCAGCTCGGGACTCTCTGGAAACACCATATATTTT. The encoded protein is CASSSGLSGNTIYF.